This T cell receptor (beta chain) was obtained from a study of siplizumab effects on memory and regulatory T cells (dated by TCRdb to between 2018 and 2021). General notes on the study: The study examined how the anti-CD2 antibody siplizumab affects alloreactive T-cell subsets in allogeneic mixed lymphocyte reactions built from human PBMCs. Here is what the overall study found, with its caveats: The cumulative frequency of alloreactive sequences that could be traced back to unstimulated CD4+ memory T cells was significantly reduced by siplizumab. The suppressive function of proliferating Tregs from siplizumab cultures was not functionally confirmed. Compared with memory T cells, unstimulated naive T cells appeared more diverse, and naive cells seemed to make a substantial contribution to the alloresponse. Among mappable alloreactive CD4+ clones, the Treg-derived fraction averaged approximately 72% with siplizumab versus around 25% in control reactions. Because sequences below about 10^-5 frequency were poorly captured, only a minor fraction of alloreactive clones could be mapped to unstimulated subsets. For roughly 80-97% of proliferating CD4+ or CD8+ clones, no naive or memory phenotype could be assigned.

Sorted unstimulated T cells and proliferating T cells recovered from mixed lymphocyte reactions were subjected to TCRbeta CDR3 sequencing. Fresh whole blood from under 13 HLA-typed healthy donors was used as the source from which PBMCs were isolated. To map where alloreactive clones came from, CD4+ regulatory T cells in the unstimulated state were FACS-sorted. Library method: the immunoSEQ multiplex PCR assay. Roughly 10^5 TCR templates per sample were assayed on the deep sequencing platform. Genomic DNA extracted from sorted T cells was the material used for TCRbeta CDR3 sequencing. Concerning the study's data processing: The R programming language was used for the clonal analysis of the TCRbeta CDR3 data. Unstimulated samples were compared with post-reaction CFSE-low samples to define alloreactive CD4+ and CD8+ clones. By matching sequences to the repertoires of sorted unstimulated Treg and non-Treg cells, each alloreactive CD4+ clone was assigned a regulatory or non-regulatory origin. TCRdb stores this immuneACCESS table with in-frame sequences only. Part of the clones is absent; in the studies checked, under half of the shortfall reflects unresolved V genes, and no reason is known for the rest. V and J calls and clone size come straight from that table; D and trimming were deduced from the DNA. For this sample there are roughly 100,000 clones; over 85% appear just once. The biggest ten clones account for 0.55% to 0.7% of the sample.

Regarding this clone: No cognate antigen has been identified for it. One base away there is no much larger clone; base qualities are not given.

The V and J ends are trimmed by 4 bases and 5 bases, leaving 12 bases between them. Spanning cysteine to phenylalanine, the CDR3 consists of 13 amino acids. Kept here is only the CDR3 DNA, which spans 39 bases and is read in frame from base 1. The CDR1 and CDR2 encoded by the germline V gene (reference sequence) are SGHNT and YYREEE. Recombination connected TRBV5-4 to TRBJ1-2; TRBD1 is a possible D gene, resting on 5 matching bases. Sequencing used Tregs sorted from blood. This clonotype was sampled from a human donor in good health. CDR3 reads: CASSQQQGYGYTF. The DNA sequence is TGTGCCAGCAGCCAACAGCAGGGATATGGCTACACCTTC.